This TCR beta chain appears in the sequencing data of a study of T-cell reconstitution after alpha-beta-depleted transplantation in children (dated by TCRdb to the mid-2010s). For context, the study as a whole: Using TCR repertoire profiling, the study followed T-cell immune reconstitution in a quantitative way in children after TCRalphabeta/CD19-depleted allogeneic hematopoietic cell transplantation.

The germline V end is reduced by 0 bases and the J end by 4 bases; junction bases left unmatched: 6. Measured from the cysteine to the phenylalanine, the CDR3 is 15 residues long. The kept DNA is CDR3 alone, 45 bases in frame from the first base. Per the germline V gene, LGHNA is the CDR1 and YSLEER is the CDR2. The library was made by PCR. The data were produced on an Illumina HiSeq 2500. TCR library preparation used molecular barcoding, with unique molecular identifiers applied to normalize quantification of the TCRbeta repertoire. TCRdb ran its own pipeline on the public reads, namely fastp trimming at Q25 and MiXCR clone calling, and kept in-frame beta chains. Here each entry gathers all rows of one CDR3 protein and keeps the most common genes and DNA. Here the sample has about 230,000 distinct CDR3 sequences; approximately 12% occur a single time. The ten largest clones add up to roughly 2.6% of the sample.

This clonotype was seen many times. The specificity of this receptor is unknown. Base qualities were left out, and no much larger clone turns up one base away. This material consisted of PBMCs from the stem cell graft donor, taken from the stem cell graft. Recombination connected TRBV4-3 to TRBJ2-7, with 7 junctional bases fitting TRBD1. The TCR comes from a human donor who donated a stem cell graft to a child with acute lymphoblastic leukemia. The CDR3 sequence is CASSQDRSGGYEQYF. The nucleotides are TGCGCCAGCAGCCAAGATCGCTCAGGGGGATACGAGCAGTACTTC.